This entry features one T cell receptor beta chain sequence. The sample comes from a study of radiotherapy plus CTLA-4 blockade in lung cancer. Study background: Of the patients, under 20% showed objective responses and under 40% attained disease control.

The method was immunoSEQ multiplex PCR; TCRdb's version includes in-frame clones alone and lacks a portion of them. The profile shows 28,000 or so clones, around 80% of them singletons. From germline, CDR1 is MGHRA and CDR2 YSYEKL. The CDR3 consists of 13 residues. Trimming removed 4 bases from V and 10 bases from J, with 14 bases in between. Sequenced here: peripheral blood, sampled from a patient treated with radiotherapy plus ipilimumab. The chain carries TRBV4-1 and TRBJ2-1, with D tentatively TRBD1 (6 bases). The TCR originated in a human donor with non-small cell lung cancer who had stable disease on radiotherapy plus ipilimumab. Written as DNA, the CDR3 is TGCGCCAGCAGCCCGGGACATTCCGTGGAGCAGTTCTTC. It yields the protein CASSPGHSVEQFF.